This T cell receptor (beta chain) was retrieved from a study of T cell responses to AZD1222 COVID-19 vaccine. Clones were read by immunoSEQ multiplex PCR, and TCRdb kept only the in-frame ones, dropping some. This table holds some 140,000 clones, roughly nine tenths found once. Per germline, CDR1 MNHEY and CDR2 SVGAGI. Trimming shortened V by 6 bases and J by 2 bases, and 8 bases separated the two germline ends. The CDR3 sequence is 13 residues long. The specimen was peripheral blood, collected on day 0 of AZD1222 vaccination. V and J are TRBV6-5 and TRBJ1-5; tentatively, D is TRBD1 (6 bases). The clonotype was recovered from an adult in good health. The CDR3: CASSRQGNQPQHF. The CDR3 DNA is TGTGCCAGCAGCAGACAGGGCAATCAGCCCCAGCATTTT.